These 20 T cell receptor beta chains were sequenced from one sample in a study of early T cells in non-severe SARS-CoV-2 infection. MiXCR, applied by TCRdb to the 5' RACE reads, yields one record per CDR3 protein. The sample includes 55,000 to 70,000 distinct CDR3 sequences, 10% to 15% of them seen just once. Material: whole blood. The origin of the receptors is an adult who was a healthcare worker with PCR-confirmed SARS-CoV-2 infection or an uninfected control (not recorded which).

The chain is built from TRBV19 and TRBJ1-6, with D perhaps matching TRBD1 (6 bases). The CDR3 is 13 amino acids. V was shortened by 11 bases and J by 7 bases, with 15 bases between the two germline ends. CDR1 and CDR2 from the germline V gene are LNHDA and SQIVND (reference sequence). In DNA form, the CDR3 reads TGTGCCGTCGAGGCAGGGGACAATTCACCCCTCCACTTT. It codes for CAVEAGDNSPLHF.

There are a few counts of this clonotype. The CDR3 spells CASSSPPNTGELFF. In nucleotides, the CDR3 is TGTGCCAGCAGTTCACCCCCGAACACCGGGGAGCTGTTTTTT. The chain couples TRBV12-3 or TRBV12-4 to TRBJ2-2; the D is unclear. Between the trimmed V and J ends, which lost 4 bases and 0 bases, there was a span of 6 bases. This CDR3 is 14 amino acids long.

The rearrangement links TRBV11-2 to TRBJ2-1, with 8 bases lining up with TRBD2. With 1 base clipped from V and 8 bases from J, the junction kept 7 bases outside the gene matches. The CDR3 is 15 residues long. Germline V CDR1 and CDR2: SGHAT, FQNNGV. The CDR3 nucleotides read TGTGCCAGCAGCTTAGGTCAAGCGGGGGCGGATGAGCAGTTCTTC. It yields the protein CASSLGQAGADEQFF.

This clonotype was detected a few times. CDR3 nucleotide sequence: TGTGCCAGCAGCTCCAGCGGGGGGGCGTTCTTC. It codes for CASSSSGGAFF. The rearrangement joins TRBV12-3 or TRBV12-4 to TRBJ2-1, with 10 nucleotides matching TRBD2. There are 11 residues in the CDR3. V shed 6 bases and J 15 bases; nucleotides not matched to a gene: 5.

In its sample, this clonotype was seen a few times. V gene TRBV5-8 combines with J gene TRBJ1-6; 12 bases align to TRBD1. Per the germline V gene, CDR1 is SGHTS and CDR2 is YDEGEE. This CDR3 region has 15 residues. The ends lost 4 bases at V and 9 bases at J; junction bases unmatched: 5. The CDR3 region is CASSRGQGASSPLHF. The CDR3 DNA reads TGTGCCAGCAGCAGGGGACAGGGGGCTTCTTCACCCCTCCACTTT. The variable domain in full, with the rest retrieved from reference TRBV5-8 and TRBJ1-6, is EAGVTQSPTHLIKTRGQQATLRCSPISGHTSVYWYQQALGLGLQFLLWYDEGEERNRGNFPPRFSGRQFPNYSSELNVNALELEDSALYLCASSRGQGASSPLHFGNGTRLTVT.

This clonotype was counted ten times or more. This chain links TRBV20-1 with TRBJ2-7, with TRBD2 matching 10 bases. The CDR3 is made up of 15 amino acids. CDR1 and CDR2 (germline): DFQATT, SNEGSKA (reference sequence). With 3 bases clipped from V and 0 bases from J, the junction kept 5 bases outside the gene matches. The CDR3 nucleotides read TGCAGTGCTAGTTATAGCGGGGGGAGCTCCTACGAGCAGTACTTC. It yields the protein CSASYSGGSSYEQYF.

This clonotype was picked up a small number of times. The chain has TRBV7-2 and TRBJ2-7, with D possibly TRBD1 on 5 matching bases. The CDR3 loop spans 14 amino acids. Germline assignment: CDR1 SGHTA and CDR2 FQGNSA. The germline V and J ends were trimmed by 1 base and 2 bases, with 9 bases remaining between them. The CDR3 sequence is CASSLGGSTYEQYF. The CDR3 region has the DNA TGTGCCAGCAGCTTAGGGGGCAGTACCTACGAGCAGTACTTC.

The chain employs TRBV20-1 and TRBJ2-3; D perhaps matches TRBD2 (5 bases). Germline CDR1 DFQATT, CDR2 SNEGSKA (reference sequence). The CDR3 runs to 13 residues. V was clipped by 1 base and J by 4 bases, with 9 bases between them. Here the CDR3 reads CSARGNGADTQYF. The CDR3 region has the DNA TGCAGTGCTAGAGGGAACGGGGCAGATACGCAGTATTTT.

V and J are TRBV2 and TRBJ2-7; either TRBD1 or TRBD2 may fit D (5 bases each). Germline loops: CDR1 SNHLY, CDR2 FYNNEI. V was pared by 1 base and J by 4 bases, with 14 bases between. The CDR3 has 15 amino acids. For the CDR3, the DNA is TGTGCCAGCAGTGAAGGGCGAGGGGAACTTTACGAGCAGTACTTC. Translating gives CASSEGRGELYEQYF.

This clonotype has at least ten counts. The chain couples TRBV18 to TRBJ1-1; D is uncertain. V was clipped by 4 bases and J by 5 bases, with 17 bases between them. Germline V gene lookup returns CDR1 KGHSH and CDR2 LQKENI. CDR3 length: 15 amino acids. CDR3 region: CASSLGIRLGTEAFF. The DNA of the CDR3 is TGTGCCAGCTCACTAGGTATCAGATTAGGAACTGAAGCTTTCTTT.

CDR3 bases: TGTGCCAGCCTCACCACTGGAGATACGCAGTATTTT. It codes for CASLTTGDTQYF. The V and J genes are TRBV18 and TRBJ2-3; D not certain. CDR3 length: 12 amino acids. V was pared by 8 bases and J by 5 bases, with 11 bases between. Germline V lookup: CDR1 KGHSH, CDR2 LQKENI.

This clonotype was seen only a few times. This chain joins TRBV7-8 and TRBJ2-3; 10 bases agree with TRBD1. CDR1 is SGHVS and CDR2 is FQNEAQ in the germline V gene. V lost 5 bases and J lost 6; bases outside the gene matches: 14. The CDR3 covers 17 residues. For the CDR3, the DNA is TGTGCCAGCAGCCCGGGGCGCCGGGACAGGGGTCGCGATACGCAGTATTTT. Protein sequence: CASSPGRRDRGRDTQYF.

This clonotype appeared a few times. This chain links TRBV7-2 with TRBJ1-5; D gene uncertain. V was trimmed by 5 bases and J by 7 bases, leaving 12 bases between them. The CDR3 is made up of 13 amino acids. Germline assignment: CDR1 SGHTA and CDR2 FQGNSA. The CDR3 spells CASSPHKGQPQHF. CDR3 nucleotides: TGTGCCAGCAGCCCCCATAAGGGACAGCCCCAGCATTTT.

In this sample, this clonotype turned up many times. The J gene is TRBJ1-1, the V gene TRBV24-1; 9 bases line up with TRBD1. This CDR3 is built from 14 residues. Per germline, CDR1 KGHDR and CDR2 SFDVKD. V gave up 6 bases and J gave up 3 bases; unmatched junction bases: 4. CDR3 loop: CATSTRQGDTEAFF. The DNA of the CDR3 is TGTGCCACCAGTACCCGACAGGGGGACACTGAAGCTTTCTTT.

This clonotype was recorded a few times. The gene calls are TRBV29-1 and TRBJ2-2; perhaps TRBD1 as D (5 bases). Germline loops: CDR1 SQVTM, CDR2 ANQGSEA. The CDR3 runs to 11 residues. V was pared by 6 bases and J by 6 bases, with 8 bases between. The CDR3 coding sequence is TGCAGCGTGGGGCGGCCCGGGGAGCTGTTTTTT. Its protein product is CSVGRPGELFF.

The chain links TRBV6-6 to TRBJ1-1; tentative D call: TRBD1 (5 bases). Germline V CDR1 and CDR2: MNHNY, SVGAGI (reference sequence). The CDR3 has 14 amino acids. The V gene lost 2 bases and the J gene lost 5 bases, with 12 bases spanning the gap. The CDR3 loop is CASSYMDGATEAFF. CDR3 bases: TGTGCCAGCAGTTACATGGACGGGGCGACTGAAGCTTTCTTT.

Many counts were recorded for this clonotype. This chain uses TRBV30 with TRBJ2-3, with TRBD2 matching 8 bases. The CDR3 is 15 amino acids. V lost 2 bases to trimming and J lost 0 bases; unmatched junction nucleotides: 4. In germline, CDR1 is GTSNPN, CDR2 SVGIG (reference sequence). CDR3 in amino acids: CAWSFSGGSTDTQYF. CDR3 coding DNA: TGTGCCTGGAGTTTTTCGGGGGGGAGCACAGATACGCAGTATTTT.

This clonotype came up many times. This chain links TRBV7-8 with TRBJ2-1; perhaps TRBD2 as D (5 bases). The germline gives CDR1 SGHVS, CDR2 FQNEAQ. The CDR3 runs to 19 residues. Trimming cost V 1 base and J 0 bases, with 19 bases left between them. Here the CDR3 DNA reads TGTGCCAGCAGCTTAGAACGGACTGGGCGCAGGAGCTCCTACAATGAGCAGTTCTTC. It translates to CASSLERTGRRSSYNEQFF.

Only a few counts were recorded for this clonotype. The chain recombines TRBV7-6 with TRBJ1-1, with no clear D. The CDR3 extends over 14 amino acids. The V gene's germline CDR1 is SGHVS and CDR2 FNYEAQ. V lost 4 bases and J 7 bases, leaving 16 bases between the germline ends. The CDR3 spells CASSSRRHDHEAFF. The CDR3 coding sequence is TGTGCCAGCAGCTCCCGACGGCACGACCATGAAGCTTTCTTT.

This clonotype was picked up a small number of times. This CDR3 is CASSHPGTAEQFF. CDR3 coding DNA: TGTGCCAGCAGCCACCCCGGGACTGCCGAGCAGTTCTTC. The chain uses TRBV14 and TRBJ2-1, with a possible D match to TRBD2 (6 bases). V was clipped by 3 bases and J by 10 bases, with 13 bases between them. Germline values: CDR1 SGHDN, CDR2 FVKESK. The CDR3 loop spans 13 amino acids.